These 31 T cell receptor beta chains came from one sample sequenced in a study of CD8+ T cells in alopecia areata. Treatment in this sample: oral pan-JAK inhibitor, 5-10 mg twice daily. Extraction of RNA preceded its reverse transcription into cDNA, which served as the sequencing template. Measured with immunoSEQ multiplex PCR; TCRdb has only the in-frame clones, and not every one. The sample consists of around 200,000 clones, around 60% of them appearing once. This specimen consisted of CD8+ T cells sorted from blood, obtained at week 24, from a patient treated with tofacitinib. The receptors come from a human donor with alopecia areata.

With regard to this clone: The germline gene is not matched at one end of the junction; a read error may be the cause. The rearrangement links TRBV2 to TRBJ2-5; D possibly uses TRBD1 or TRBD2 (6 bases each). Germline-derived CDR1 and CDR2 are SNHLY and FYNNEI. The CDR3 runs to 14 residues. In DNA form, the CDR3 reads TGTGCCAGCAGAAGGGGGGTAGACCAAGTGACCCAGTACTTC. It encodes CASRRGVDQVTQYF.

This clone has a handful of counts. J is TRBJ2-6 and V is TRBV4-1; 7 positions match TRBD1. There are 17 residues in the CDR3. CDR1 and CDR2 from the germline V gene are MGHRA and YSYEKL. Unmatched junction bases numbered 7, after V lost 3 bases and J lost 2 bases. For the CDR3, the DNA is TGCGCCAGCAGCCACCCTCGACAGGGTGCTGGGGCCAACGTCCTGACTTTC. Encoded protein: CASSHPRQGAGANVLTF.

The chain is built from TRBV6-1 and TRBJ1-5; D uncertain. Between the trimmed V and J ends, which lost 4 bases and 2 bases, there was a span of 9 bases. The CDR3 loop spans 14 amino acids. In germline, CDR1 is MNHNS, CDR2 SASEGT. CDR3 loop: CASSAGDGNQPQHF. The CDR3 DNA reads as TGTGCCAGCAGTGCTGGGGATGGCAATCAGCCCCAGCATTTT.

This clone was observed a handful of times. CDR3 coding DNA: TGTGCCAGCAGCCAATTAGGGGGGGAGCCCACAGATACGCAGTATTTT. Encoded protein: CASSQLGGEPTDTQYF. The chain joins TRBV9 to TRBJ2-3; TRBD2 might be the D (7 bases). CDR1 is SGDLS and CDR2 is YYNGEE in the germline V gene. Trimming shortened V by 4 bases and J by 2 bases, and 17 bases separated the two germline ends. This CDR3 has 16 amino acids.

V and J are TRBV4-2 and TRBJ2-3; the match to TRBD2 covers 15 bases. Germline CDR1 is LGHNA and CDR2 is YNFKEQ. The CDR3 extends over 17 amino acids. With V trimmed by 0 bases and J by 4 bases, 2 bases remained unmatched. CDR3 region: CASSQDGTSGGSDTQYF. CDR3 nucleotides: TGTGCCAGCAGCCAAGATGGGACTAGCGGGGGGTCAGATACGCAGTATTTT.

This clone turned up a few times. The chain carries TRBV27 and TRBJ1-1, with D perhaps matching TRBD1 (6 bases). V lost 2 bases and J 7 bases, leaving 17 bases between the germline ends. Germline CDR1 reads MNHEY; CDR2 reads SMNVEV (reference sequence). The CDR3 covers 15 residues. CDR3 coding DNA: TGTGCCAGCAGTTTAGACGGAACAGGGTCTGATGAAGCTTTCTTT. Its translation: CASSLDGTGSDEAFF.

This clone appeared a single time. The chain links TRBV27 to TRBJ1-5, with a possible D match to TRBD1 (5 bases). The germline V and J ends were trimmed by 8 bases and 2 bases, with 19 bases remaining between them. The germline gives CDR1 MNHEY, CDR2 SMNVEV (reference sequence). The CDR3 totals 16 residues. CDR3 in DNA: TGTGCCAGCCGTCCGGGGGGGGGTCGAGGCAATCAGCCCCAGCATTTT. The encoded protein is CASRPGGGRGNQPQHF.

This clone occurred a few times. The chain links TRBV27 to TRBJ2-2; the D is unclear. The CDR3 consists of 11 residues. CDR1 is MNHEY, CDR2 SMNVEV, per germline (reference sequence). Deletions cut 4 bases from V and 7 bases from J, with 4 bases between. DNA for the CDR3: TGTGCCAGCAGTTCCAACGGGGAGCTGTTTTTT. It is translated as CASSSNGELFF.

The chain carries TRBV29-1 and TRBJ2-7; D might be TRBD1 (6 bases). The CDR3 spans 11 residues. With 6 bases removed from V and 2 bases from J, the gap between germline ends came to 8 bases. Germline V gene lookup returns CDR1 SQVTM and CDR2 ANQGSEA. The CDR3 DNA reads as TGCAGCGTACGGGACACCTACGAGCAGTACTTC. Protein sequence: CSVRDTYEQYF.

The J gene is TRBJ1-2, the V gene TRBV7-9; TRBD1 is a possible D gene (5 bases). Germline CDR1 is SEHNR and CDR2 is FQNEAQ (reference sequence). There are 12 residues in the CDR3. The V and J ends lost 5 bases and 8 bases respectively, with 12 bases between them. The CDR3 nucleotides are TGTGCCAGCAGCACGACCGGGGGAGGCTACACCTTC. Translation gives CASSTTGGGYTF.

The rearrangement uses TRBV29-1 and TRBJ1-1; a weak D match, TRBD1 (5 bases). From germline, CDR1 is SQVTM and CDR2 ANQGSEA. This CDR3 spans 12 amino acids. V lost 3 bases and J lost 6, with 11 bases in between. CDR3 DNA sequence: TGCAGCGTTGACGCCCGGGGGTCTGAAGCTTTCTTT. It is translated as CSVDARGSEAFF.

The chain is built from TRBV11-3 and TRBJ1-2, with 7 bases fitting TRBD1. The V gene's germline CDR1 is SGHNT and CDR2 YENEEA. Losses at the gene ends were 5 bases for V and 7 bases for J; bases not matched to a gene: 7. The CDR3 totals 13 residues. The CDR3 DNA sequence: TGTGCCAGCAGCAACGACAGGGTCGGTGGCTACACCTTC. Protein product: CASSNDRVGGYTF.

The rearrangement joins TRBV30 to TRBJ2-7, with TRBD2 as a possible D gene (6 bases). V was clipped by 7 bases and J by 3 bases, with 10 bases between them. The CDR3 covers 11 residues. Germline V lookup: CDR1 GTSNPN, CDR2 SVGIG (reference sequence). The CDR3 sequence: CAFTAGYEQYF. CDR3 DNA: TGTGCCTTCACAGCGGGCTACGAGCAGTACTTC. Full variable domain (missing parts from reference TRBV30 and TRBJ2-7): SQTIHQWPATLVQPVGSPLSLECTVEGTSNPNLYWYRQAAGRGLQLLFYSVGIGQISSEVPQNLSASRPQDRQFILSSKKLLLSDSGFYLCAFTAGYEQYFGPGTRLTVT.

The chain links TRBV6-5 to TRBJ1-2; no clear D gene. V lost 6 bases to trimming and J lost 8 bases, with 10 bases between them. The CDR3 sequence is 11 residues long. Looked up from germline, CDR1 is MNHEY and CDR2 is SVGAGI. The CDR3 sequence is CASRGGMGYTF. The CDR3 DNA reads TGTGCCAGCAGAGGCGGGATGGGCTACACCTTC.

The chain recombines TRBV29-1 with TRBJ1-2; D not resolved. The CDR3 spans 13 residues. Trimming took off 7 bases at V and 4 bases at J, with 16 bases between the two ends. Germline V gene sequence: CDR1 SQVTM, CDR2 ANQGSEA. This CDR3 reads CSAQGRAPYGYTF. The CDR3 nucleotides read TGCAGCGCCCAAGGAAGGGCCCCCTATGGCTACACCTTC. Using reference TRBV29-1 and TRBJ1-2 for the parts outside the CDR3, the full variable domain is SAVISQKPSRDICQRGTSLTIQCQVDSQVTMMFWYRQQPGQSLTLIATANQGSEATYESGFVIDKFPISRPNLTFSTLTVSNMSPEDSSIYLCSAQGRAPYGYTFGSGTRLTVV.

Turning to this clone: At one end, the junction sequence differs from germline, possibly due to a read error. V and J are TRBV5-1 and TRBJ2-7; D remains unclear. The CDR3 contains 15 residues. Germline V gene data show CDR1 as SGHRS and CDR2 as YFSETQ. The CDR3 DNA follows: TGCGCCAGCAGCTTGGTGGTTGGTGCCAGAGACATGGCCAAGTTC. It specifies CASSLVVGARDMAKF.

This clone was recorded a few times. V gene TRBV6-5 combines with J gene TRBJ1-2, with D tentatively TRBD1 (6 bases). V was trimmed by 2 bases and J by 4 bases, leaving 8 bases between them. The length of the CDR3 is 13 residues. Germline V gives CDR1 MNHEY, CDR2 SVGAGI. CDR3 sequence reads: CASSYRGFYGYTF. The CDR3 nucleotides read TGTGCCAGCAGTTACAGGGGGTTCTATGGCTACACCTTC.

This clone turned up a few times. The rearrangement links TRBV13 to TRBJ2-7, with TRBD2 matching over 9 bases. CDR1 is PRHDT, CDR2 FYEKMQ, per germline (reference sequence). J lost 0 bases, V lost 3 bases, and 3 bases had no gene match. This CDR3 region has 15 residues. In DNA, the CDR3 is TGTGCCAGCAGCTTGAGCGGGGGGCCCTCCTACGAGCAGTACTTC. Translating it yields CASSLSGGPSYEQYF. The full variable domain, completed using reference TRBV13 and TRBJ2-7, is AAGVIQSPRHLIKEKRETATLKCYPIPRHDTVYWYQQGPGQDPQFLISFYEKMQSDKGSIPDRFSAQQFSDYHSELNMSSLELGDSALYFCASSLSGGPSYEQYFGPGTRLTVT.

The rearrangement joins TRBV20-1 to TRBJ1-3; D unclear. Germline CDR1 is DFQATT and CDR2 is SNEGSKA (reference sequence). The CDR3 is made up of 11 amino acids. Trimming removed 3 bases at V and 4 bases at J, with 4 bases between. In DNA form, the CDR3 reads TGCAGTGCTAGTTTCGGAAACACCATATATTTT. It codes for CSASFGNTIYF.

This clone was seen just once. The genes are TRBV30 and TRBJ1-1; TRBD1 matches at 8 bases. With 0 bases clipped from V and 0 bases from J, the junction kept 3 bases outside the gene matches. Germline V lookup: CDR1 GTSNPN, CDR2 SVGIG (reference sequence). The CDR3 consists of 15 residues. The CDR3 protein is CAWSVGQGLNTEAFF. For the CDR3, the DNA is TGTGCCTGGAGTGTAGGACAGGGTCTGAACACTGAAGCTTTCTTT.

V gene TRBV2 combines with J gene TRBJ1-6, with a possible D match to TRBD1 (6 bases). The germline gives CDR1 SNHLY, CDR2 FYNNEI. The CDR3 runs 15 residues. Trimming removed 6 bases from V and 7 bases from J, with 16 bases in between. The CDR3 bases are TGTGCCAGCAGCACACAGGGAGTTTACAATTCACCCCTCCACTTT. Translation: CASSTQGVYNSPLHF.

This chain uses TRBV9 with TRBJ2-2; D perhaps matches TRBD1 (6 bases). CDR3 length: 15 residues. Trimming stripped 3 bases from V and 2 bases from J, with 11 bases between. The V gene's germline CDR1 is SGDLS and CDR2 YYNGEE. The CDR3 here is CASSAKDSNTGELFF. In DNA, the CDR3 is TGTGCCAGCAGCGCGAAGGACAGCAACACCGGGGAGCTGTTTTTT.

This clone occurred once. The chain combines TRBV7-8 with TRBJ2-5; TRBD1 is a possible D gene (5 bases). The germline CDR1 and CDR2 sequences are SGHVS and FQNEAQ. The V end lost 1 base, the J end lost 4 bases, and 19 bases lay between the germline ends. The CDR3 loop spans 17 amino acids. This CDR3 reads CASSLVRTPEVPETQYF. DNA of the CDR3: TGTGCCAGCAGCTTAGTCAGGACACCAGAAGTTCCAGAGACCCAGTACTTC.

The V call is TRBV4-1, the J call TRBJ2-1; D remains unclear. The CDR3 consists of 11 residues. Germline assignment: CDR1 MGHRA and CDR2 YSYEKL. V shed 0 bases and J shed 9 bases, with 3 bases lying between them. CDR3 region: CASSQDSEQFF. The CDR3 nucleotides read TGCGCCAGCAGCCAAGACAGTGAGCAGTTCTTC.

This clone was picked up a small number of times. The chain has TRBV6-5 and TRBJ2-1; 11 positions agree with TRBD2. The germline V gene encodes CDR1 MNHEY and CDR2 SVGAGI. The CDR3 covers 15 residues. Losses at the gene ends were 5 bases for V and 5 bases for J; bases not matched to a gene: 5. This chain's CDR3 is CASSHSGGAHNEQFF. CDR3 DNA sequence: TGTGCCAGCAGTCATAGCGGGGGGGCGCACAATGAGCAGTTCTTC.

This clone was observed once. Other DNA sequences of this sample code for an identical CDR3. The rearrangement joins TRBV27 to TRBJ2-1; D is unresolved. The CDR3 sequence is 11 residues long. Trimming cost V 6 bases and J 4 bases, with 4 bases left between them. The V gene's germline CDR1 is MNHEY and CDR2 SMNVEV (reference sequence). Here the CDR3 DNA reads TGTGCCAGCAGCCAGTACAATGAGCAGTTCTTC. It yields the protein CASSQYNEQFF.

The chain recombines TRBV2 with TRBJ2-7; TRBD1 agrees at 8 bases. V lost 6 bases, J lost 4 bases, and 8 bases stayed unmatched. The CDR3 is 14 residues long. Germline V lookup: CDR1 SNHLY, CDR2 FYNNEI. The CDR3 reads CASRAGTGRYEQYF. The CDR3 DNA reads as TGTGCCAGCAGGGCCGGGACAGGACGATACGAGCAGTACTTC. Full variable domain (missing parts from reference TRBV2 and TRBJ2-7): EPEVTQTPSHQVTQMGQEVILRCVPISNHLYFYWYRQILGQKVEFLVSFYNNEISEKSEIFDDQFSVERPDGSNFTLKIRSTKLEDSAMYFCASRAGTGRYEQYFGPGTRLTVT.

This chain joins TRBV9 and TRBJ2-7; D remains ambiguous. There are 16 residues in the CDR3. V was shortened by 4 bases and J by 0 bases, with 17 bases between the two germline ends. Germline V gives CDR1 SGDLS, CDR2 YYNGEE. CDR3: CASSPRTGGFSYEQYF. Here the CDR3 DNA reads TGTGCCAGCAGCCCCCGAACGGGCGGCTTCTCCTACGAGCAGTACTTC.

In DNA, the CDR3 is TGCGCCAGCAGCTATAGACAGGGGGTAAGGCCCTATAATTCACCCCTCCACTTT. Translation gives CASSYRQGVRPYNSPLHF. V usage is TRBV4-1 and J usage is TRBJ1-6, with 9 bases lining up with TRBD1. Germline V gene data show CDR1 as MGHRA and CDR2 as YSYEKL. V shed 5 bases and J 2 bases; nucleotides not matched to a gene: 10. CDR3 length: 18 amino acids.

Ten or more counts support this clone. The CDR3 coding sequence is TGTGCCAGCAGCTTAGGGTCGGGTGGGGCTGAAGCTTTCTTT. Translating it yields CASSLGSGGAEAFF. The genes are TRBV7-8 and TRBJ1-1; no firm D call. V was cut by 1 base and J by 6 bases, with 12 bases left in between. Looked up from germline, CDR1 is SGHVS and CDR2 is FQNEAQ. CDR3 length: 14 amino acids. The full variable domain, completed using reference TRBV7-8 and TRBJ1-1, is GAGVSQSPRYKVAKRGQDVALRCDPISGHVSLFWYQQALGQGPEFLTYFQNEAQLDKSGLPSDRFFAERPEGSVSTLKIQRTQQEDSAVYLCASSLGSGGAEAFFGQGTRLTVV.

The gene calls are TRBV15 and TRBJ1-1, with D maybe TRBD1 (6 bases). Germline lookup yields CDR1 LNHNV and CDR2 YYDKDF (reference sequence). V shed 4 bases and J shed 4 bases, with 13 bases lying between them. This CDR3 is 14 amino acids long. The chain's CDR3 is CATSKPQGSTEAFF. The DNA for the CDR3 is TGTGCCACCAGCAAACCCCAGGGGAGCACTGAAGCTTTCTTT.